The entry below gives a single TCR beta chain sequence along with its context. Its target is unknown. The data belong to a study of blood T cells in healthy people across ages. They isolated at least 6 million PBMCs from each sample. Primed by a sample-barcoded 5' primer and a J-beta primer mix, a second PCR proceeded for about 6 to 11 cycles. One entry per CDR3 protein results from TCRdb running MiXCR on the 5' RACE reads. The sample carries about 1 million distinct CDR3 sequences, 35% to 55% recorded once. The study's findings and limits: Observed TCR beta diversity per million T cells went down as age went up. This fall followed a roughly linear course with age.

The CDR3 loop spans 15 amino acids. CDR1 is MNHEY, CDR2 SMNVEV, per germline (reference sequence). Trimming left V 5 bases short and J 0 bases short, with 11 bases between. The sequenced sample was blood. The rearrangement uses TRBV27 and TRBJ2-1, with D tentatively TRBD2 (6 bases). This TCR came from a woman aged 60-70 years in good health. DNA for the CDR3: TGTGCCAGCAGTAGCGGGTACAACTCCTACAATGAGCAGTTCTTC. Translated: CASSSGYNSYNEQFF.